This T cell receptor beta chain is drawn from a study of blood T cell repertoires in COVID-19 (dated by TCRdb to the early 2020s). As for the study more broadly: The collaborator samples originated in the United States, Italy and Spain and spanned the acute and convalescent phases of COVID-19. A freely available public database, intended as a resource for researchers studying the immune response to SARS-CoV-2, is where the repertoires were released. Nearly every sample came with metadata listing a de-identified subject ID, COVID-19 status, age in years and sex. The material from the prospective study consisted of cDNA or gDNA derived from T cells, B-cell-depleted T cells, or PBMCs. Deeply sampled blood TCRbeta repertoires from subjects exposed to, actively infected with, or recovered from COVID-19 were included in the dataset. The samples were drawn from the first 160 participants of the ongoing ImmuneRACE study and from 1,200 or so subjects provided by 6 global collaborators. HLA class I and class II types, where available, came from metadata supplied by the sample provider rather than from assay-based typing. Here is what the overall study found, with its caveats: The amount of clinical and demographic metadata varied by source and participant and was provided uncurated.

The immunoSEQ Assay, a bias-controlled multiplex PCR, was used to amplify TCRbeta CDR3 regions from genomic DNA. Per the source publication's procedure: Nucleated cell counts per sample were estimated from amplification of reference gene primers within the assay. Sequence reads were collapsed and filtered to measure the absolute abundance of every unique TCRbeta CDR3 rearrangement. For each sample, productive Simpson clonality was calculated by taking the square root of Simpson's diversity index across productive rearrangements. The source is immuneACCESS, and TCRdb retained only in-frame sequences with V and J called. Part of the clones is not carried over; for the studies checked, unresolved V genes explain less than half of this, and the remainder is unexplained. V and J calls and clone size are as listed in that table; D and trimming were resolved from the DNA. This sample gives more than 25,000 clones in total; around nine tenths of them show up just once. Less than 10% of the sample lies in the top ten.

The CDR3 goes from the cysteine to the phenylalanine over 12 residues. Left in the record is the CDR3 DNA by itself, 36 bases read in frame from the first base. The germline V gene supplies CDR1 SQVTM and CDR2 ANQGSEA. The junction carries 11 bases between V and J, which are trimmed by 5 bases and 7 bases respectively. Collaborating institutions collected whole blood in K2EDTA tubes following their own protocols. For TCRbeta analysis, collaborators shipped samples as frozen whole blood, isolated PBMCs, or DNA extracted from either of those sample types. This clone came up once. Its specific antigen is unknown. No base qualities exist here, and no much larger clone lies one base off it.

This sequence was found in a man aged 70-80 years with active or convalescent COVID-19. Sequencing was done on a sample of peripheral blood. The chain joins TRBV29-1 to TRBJ1-4, and TRBD1 may be the D gene, going by 6 matching bases. The DNA is TGCAGCGTTTTACAGGGTAGTGAAAAACTGTTTTTT. This translates into CSVLQGSEKLFF.